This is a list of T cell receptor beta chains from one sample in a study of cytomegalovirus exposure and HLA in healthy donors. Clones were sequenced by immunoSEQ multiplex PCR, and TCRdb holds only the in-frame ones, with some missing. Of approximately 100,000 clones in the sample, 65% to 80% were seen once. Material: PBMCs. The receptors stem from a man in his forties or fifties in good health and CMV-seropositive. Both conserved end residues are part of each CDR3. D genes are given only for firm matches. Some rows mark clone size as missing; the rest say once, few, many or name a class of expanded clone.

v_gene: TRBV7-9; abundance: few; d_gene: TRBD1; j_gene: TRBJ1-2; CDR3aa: CASALSPGQGNYGYTF; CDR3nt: TGTGCCAGCGCGCTCTCGCCGGGACAGGGGAACTATGGCTACACCTTC
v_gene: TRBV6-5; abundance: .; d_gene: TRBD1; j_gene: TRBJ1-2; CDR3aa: CASSYGDSYGYTF; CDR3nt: TGTGCCAGCAGTTACGGGGACAGCTATGGCTACACCTTC
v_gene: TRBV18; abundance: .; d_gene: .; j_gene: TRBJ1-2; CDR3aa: CASSAGSYGYTF; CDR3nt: TGTGCCAGCTCAGCGGGATCCTATGGCTACACCTTC
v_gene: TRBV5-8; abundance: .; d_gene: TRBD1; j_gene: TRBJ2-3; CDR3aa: CASSTRTGLLMDTQYF; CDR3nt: TGTGCCAGCAGCACCCGGACAGGGCTTCTTATGGATACGCAGTATTTT
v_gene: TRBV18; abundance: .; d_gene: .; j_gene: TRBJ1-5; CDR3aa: CASSPAGQPQHF; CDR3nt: TGTGCCAGCTCACCAGCGGGACAGCCCCAGCATTTT
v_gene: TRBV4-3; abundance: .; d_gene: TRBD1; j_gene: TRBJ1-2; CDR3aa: CASSQMGQGEGYTF; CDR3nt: TGCGCCAGCAGCCAAATGGGACAGGGAGAAGGCTACACCTTC
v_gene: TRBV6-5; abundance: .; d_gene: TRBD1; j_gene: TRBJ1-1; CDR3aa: CASCRDSRNTEAFF; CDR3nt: TGTGCCAGTTGCCGGGACAGCCGGAACACTGAAGCTTTCTTT
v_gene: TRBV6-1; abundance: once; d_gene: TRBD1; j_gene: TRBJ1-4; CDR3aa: CASSGFPGQGLDEKLFF; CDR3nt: TGTGCCAGCAGTGGATTTCCGGGACAGGGTTTGGATGAAAAACTGTTTTTT
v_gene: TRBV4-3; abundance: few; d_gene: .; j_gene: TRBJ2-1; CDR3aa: CASSQDEVYNEQFF; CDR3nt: TGCGCCAGCAGCCAAGATGAGGTTTACAATGAGCAGTTCTTC
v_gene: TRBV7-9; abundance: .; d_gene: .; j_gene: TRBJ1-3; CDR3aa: CASSPSPSGNTIYF; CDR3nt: TGTGCCAGCAGCCCGTCCCCCTCTGGAAACACCATATATTTT
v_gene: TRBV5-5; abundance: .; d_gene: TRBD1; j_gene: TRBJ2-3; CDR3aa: CASSLGTGVNTYTQYF; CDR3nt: TGTGCCAGCAGCTTGGGGACAGGGGTTAACACATATACGCAGTATTTT
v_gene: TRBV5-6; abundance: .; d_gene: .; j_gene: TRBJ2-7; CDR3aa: CASSRGLSYEQYF; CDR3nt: TGTGCCAGCAGCAGGGGCTTATCCTACGAGCAGTACTTC
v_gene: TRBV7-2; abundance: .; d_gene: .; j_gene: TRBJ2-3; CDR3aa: CASSKLAIKVTDTQYF; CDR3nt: TGTGCCAGCAGTAAACTTGCAATCAAAGTCACAGATACGCAGTATTTT
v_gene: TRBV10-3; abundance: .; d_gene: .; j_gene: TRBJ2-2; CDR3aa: CARGLVKNTGELFF; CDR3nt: TGTGCCAGGGGACTCGTAAAAAACACCGGGGAGCTGTTTTTT
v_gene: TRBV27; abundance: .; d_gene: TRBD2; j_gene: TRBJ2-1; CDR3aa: CASSLGGGGSSYNEQFF; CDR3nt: TGTGCCAGCAGTTTAGGCGGGGGGGGGAGCTCCTACAATGAGCAGTTCTTC
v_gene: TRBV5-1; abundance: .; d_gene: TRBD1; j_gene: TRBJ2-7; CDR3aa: CASSPLYRGTGSYEQYF; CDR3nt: TGCGCCAGCAGCCCCCTTTACCGCGGGACAGGGTCCTACGAGCAGTACTTC
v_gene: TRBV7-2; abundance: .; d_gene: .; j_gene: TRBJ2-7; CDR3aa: CASSLVDRTYEQYF; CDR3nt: TGTGCCAGCAGCCTCGTTGACAGAACCTACGAGCAGTACTTC
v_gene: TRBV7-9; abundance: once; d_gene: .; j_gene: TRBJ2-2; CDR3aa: CASSLGPGNTGELFF; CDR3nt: TGTGCCAGCAGCTTAGGTCCAGGGAACACCGGGGAGCTGTTTTTT
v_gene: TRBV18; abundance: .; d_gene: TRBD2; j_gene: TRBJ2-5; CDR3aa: CASSPVSGGTKETQYF; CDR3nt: TGTGCCAGCTCACCAGTCAGCGGGGGGACCAAAGAGACCCAGTACTTC
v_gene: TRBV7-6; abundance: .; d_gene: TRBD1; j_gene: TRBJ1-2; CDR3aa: CASSVGQGGTYGYTF; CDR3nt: TGTGCCAGCAGCGTAGGACAGGGGGGGACCTATGGCTACACCTTC
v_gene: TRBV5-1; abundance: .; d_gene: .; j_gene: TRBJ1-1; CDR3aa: CASSLVGRGNTEAFF; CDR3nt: TGCGCCAGCAGCTTGGTCGGGCGGGGGAACACTGAAGCTTTCTTT
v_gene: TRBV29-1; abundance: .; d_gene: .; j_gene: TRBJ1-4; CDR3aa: CSVARGSGKLFF; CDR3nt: TGCAGCGTTGCCAGGGGATCCGGAAAACTGTTTTTT
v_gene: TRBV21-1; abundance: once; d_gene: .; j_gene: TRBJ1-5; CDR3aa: CARGPDSQNQPQHF; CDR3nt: TGTGCCAGGGGGCCTGACAGCCAAAATCAGCCCCAGCATTTT
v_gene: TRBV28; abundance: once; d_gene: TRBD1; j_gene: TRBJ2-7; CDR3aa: CASASSGTGSYEQYF; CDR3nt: TGTGCCAGTGCATCGAGTGGGACAGGGTCCTACGAGCAGTACTTC
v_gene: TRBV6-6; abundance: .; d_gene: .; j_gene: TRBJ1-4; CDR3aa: CASSYSAGLGEKLFF; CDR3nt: TGTGCCAGCAGTTACTCGGCGGGCTTAGGAGAAAAACTGTTTTTT
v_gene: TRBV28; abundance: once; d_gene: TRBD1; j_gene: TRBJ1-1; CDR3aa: CASVDRVSAFF; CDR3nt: TGTGCCAGCGTCGACAGGGTGTCAGCTTTCTTT
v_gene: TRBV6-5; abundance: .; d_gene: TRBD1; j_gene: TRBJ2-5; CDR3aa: CASSSETGGTETQYF; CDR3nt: TGTGCCAGCAGTTCTGAGACAGGGGGCACGGAGACCCAGTACTTC
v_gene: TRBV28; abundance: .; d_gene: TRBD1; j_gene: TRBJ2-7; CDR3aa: CASRGQGTGVGYEQYF; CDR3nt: TGTGCCAGCAGGGGGCAGGGGACAGGGGTCGGCTACGAGCAGTACTTC
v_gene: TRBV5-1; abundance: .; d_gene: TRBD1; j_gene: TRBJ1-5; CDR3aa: CASSRTTGGDQPQHF; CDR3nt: TGCGCCAGCAGCCGCACGACAGGGGGCGATCAGCCCCAGCATTTT
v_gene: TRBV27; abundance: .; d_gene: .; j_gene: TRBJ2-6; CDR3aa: CASSTYSGANVLTF; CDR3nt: TGTGCCAGCAGCACCTACTCTGGGGCCAACGTCCTGACTTTC
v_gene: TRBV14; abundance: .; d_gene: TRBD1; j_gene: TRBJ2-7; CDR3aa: CASSDQRPGQLYEQYF; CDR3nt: TGTGCCAGCAGCGACCAAAGACCGGGACAGCTCTACGAGCAGTACTTC
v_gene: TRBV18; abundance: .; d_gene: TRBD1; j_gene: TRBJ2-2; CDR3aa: CASSPRTGGVAGELFF; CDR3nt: TGTGCCAGCTCACCGCGGACAGGGGGGGTCGCCGGGGAGCTGTTTTTT
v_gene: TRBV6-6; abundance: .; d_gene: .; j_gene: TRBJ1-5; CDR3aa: CASSYSQSNQPQHF; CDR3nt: TGTGCCAGCAGTTACTCACAGAGCAATCAGCCCCAGCATTTT
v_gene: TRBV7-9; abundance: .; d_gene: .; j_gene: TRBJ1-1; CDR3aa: CASSLGNSPGERMNTEAFF; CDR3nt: TGTGCCAGCAGCTTAGGAAACAGCCCCGGGGAGAGAATGAACACTGAAGCTTTCTTT
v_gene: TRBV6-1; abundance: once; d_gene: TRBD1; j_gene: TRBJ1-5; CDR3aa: CASSAGGYQPQHF; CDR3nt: TGTGCCAGCAGCGCAGGGGGCTATCAGCCCCAGCATTTT
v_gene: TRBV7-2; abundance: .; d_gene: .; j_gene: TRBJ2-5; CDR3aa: CASSLALQVQETQYF; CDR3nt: TGTGCCAGCAGCTTAGCCCTGCAGGTACAAGAGACCCAGTACTTC
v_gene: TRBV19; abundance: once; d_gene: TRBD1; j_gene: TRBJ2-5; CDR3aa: CASSLGTGTTQETQYF; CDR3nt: TGTGCCAGTAGTTTAGGGACAGGGACTACCCAAGAGACCCAGTACTTC
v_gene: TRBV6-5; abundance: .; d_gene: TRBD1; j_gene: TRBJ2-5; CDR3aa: CASSYSGQIETQYF; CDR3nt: TGTGCCAGCAGTTACTCGGGACAGATAGAGACCCAGTACTTC
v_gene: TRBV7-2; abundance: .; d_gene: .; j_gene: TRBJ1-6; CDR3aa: CASSTDSSLVFDSPLHF; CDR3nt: TGTGCCAGCAGCACGGACAGCTCCCTCGTCTTTGATTCACCCCTCCACTTT
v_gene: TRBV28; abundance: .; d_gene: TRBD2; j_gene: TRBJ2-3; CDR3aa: CASSLRGGLESTDTQYF; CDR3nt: TGTGCCAGCAGTTTGCGAGGCGGACTAGAGAGCACAGATACGCAGTATTTT
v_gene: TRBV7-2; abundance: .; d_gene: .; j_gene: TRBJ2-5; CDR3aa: CASSLRAGAGETQYF; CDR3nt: TGTGCCAGCAGCCTCAGGGCGGGGGCAGGGGAGACCCAGTACTTC
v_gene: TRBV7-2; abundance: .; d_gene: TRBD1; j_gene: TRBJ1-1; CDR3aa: CASSRPRDRGFDTEAFF; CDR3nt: TGTGCCAGCAGCCGGCCTCGGGACAGGGGTTTCGACACTGAAGCTTTCTTT
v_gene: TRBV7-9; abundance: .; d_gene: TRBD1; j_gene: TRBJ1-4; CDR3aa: CASSSGQAARAYNEKLFF; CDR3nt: TGTGCCAGCAGCTCGGGACAGGCCGCACGCGCCTATAATGAAAAACTGTTTTTT
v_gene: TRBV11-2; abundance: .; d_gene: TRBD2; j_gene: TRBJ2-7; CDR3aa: CASSSATREERYEQYF; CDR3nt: TGTGCCAGCAGCAGCGCCACTCGGGAGGAGCGTTACGAGCAGTACTTC
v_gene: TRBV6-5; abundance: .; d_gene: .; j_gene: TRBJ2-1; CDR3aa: CASSWPGENEQFF; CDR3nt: TGTGCCAGCAGTTGGCCGGGGGAAAATGAGCAGTTCTTC
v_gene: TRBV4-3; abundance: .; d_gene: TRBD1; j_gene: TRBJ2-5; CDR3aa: CASSQEGTGQETQYF; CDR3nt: TGCGCCAGCAGCCAAGAAGGGACAGGACAAGAGACCCAGTACTTC
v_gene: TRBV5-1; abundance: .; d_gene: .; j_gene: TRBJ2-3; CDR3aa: CASSPAHRITRDWMSTDTQYF; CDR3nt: TGCGCCAGCAGCCCGGCTCATAGGATAACCCGGGACTGGATGAGCACAGATACGCAGTATTTT
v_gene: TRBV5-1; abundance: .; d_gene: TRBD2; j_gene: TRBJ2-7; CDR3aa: CASSRLGTSGGTSYEQYF; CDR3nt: TGCGCCAGCAGCCGCCTTGGGACTAGCGGGGGGACCTCCTACGAGCAGTACTTC
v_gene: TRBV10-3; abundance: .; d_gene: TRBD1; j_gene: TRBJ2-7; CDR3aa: CAISLGTGPYEQYF; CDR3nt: TGTGCCATCAGTCTGGGGACAGGGCCCTACGAGCAGTACTTC
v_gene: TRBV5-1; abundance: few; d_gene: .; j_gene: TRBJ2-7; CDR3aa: CASSPRQDSYEQYF; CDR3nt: TGCGCCAGCAGCCCGAGACAGGACTCCTACGAGCAGTACTTC
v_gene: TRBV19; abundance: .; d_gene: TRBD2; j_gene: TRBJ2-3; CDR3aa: CASSYRAGGSTDTQYF; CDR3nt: TGTGCCAGTAGCTATCGGGCGGGGGGAAGCACAGATACGCAGTATTTT
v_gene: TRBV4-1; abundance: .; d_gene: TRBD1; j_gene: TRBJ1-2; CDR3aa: CASSQGRQGNYGYTF; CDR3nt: TGCGCCAGCAGCCAAGGTCGACAGGGTAACTATGGCTACACCTTC